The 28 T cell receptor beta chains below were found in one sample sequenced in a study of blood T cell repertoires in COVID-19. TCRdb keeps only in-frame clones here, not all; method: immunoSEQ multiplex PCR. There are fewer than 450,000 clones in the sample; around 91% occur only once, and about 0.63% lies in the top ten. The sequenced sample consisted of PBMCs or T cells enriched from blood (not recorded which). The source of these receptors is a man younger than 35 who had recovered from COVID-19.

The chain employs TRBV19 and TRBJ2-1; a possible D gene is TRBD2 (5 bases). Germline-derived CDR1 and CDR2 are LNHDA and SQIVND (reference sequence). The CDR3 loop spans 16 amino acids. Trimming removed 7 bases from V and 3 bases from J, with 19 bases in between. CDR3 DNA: TGTGCCAGTAAAGCTTTCGGGGAGTCTAGCTACAATGAGCAGTTCTTC. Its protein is CASKAFGESSYNEQFF.

CDR3 amino acids: CATSRGGENYEQYF. For the CDR3, the DNA is TGTGCCACCTCTCGGGGGGGGGAGAACTACGAGCAGTACTTC. The chain links TRBV28 to TRBJ2-7; 8 nucleotides match TRBD2. The ends lost 10 bases at V and 3 bases at J; junction bases unmatched: 11. CDR1 is MDHEN, CDR2 SYDVKM, per germline. CDR3 length equals 14 residues.

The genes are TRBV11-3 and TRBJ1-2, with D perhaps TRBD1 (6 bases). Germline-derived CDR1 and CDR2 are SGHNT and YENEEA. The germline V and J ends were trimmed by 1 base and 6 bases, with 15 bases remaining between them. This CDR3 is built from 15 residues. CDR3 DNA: TGTGCCAGCAGCTTAGGCGCTGGGGGCTTTGATGGCTACACCTTC. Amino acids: CASSLGAGGFDGYTF.

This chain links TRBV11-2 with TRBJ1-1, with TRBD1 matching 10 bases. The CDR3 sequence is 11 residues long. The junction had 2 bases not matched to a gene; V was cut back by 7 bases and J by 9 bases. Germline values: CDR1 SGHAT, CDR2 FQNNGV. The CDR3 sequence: CASNDRGQAFF. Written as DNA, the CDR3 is TGTGCCAGCAACGACAGGGGGCAAGCTTTCTTT.

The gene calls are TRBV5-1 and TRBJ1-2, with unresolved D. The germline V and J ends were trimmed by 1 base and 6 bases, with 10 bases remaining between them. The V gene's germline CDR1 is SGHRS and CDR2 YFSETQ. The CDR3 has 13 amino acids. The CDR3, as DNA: TGCGCCAGCAGCTTGCTAAGTTATAATGGCTACACCTTC. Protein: CASSLLSYNGYTF.

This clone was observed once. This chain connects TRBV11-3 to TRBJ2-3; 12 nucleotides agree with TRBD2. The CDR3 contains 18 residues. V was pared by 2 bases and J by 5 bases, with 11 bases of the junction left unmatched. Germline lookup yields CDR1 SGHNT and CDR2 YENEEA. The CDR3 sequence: CASSLSGTSGSKGDTQYF. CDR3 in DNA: TGTGCCAGCAGCTTATCCGGGACTAGCGGGTCTAAGGGAGATACGCAGTATTTT.

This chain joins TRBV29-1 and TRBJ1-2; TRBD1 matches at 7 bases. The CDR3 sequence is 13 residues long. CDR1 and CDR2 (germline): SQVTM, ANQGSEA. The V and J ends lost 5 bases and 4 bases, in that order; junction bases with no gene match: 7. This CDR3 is CSVTGTALYGYTF. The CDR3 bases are TGCAGCGTTACCGGGACAGCCCTCTATGGCTACACCTTC.

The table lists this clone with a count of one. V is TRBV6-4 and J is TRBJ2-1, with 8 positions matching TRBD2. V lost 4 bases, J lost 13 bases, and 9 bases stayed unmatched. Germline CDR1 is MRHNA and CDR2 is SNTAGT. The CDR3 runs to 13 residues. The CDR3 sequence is CASSVIQAGDQFF. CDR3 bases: TGTGCCAGCAGTGTTATACAAGCGGGGGATCAGTTCTTC.

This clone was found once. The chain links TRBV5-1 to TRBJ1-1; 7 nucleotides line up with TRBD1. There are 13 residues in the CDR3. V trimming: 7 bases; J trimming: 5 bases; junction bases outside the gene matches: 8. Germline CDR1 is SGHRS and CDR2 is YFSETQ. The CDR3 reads CASLHPGGTEAFF. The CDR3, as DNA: TGCGCCAGCCTACACCCAGGGGGGACTGAAGCTTTCTTT.

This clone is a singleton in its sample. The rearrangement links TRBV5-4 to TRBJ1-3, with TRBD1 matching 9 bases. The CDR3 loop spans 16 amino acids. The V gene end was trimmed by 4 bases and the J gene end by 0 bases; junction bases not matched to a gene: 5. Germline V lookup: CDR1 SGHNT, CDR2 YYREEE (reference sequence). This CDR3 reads CASSAGQGNSGNTIYF. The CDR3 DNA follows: TGTGCCAGCAGCGCGGGACAGGGAAACTCTGGAAACACCATATATTTT.

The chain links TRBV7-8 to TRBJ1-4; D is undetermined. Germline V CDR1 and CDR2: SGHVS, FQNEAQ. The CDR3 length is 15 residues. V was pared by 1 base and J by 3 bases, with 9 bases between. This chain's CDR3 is CASSLDQVPNEKLFF. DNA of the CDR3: TGTGCCAGCAGCTTAGACCAGGTCCCTAATGAAAAACTGTTTTTT.

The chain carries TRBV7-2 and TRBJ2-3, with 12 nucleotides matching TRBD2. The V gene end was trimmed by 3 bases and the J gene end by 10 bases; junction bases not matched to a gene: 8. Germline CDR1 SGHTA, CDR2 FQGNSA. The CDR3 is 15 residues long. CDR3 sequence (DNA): TGTGCCAGCAGCTTGGATCCTCTAGCGGGAGGGGCGCAGTATTTT. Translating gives CASSLDPLAGGAQYF.

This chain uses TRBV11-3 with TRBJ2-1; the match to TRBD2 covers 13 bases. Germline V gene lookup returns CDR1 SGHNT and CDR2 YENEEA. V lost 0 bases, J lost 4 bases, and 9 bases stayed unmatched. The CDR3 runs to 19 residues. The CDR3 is CASSLDPGTSGKMYNEQFF. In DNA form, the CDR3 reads TGTGCCAGCAGCTTAGACCCCGGGACTAGCGGGAAAATGTACAATGAGCAGTTCTTC.

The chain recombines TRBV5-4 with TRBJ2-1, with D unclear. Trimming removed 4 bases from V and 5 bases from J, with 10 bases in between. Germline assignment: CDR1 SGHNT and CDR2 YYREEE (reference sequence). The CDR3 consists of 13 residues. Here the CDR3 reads CASSPAPDNEQFF. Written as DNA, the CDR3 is TGTGCCAGCAGCCCTGCGCCGGACAATGAGCAGTTCTTC.

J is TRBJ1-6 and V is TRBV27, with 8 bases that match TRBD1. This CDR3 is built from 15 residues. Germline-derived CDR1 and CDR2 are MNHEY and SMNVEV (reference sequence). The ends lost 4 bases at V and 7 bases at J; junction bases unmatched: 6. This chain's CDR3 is CASSSRTGKNSPLHF. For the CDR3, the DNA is TGTGCCAGCAGTTCTCGGACAGGGAAGAATTCACCCCTCCACTTT.

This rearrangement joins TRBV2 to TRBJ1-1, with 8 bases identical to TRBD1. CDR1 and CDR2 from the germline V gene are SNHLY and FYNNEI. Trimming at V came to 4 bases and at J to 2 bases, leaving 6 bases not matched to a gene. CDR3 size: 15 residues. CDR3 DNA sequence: TGTGCCAGCAGTGCCAGGGGACAGGTTAACACTGAAGCTTTCTTT. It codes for CASSARGQVNTEAFF.

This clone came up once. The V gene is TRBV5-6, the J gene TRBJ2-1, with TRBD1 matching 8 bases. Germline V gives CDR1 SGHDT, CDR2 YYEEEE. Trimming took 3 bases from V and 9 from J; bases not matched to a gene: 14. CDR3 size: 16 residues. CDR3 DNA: TGTGCCAGCAGCTACAACCTACCTACAGGGGGTAGTGAGCAGTTCTTC. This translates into CASSYNLPTGGSEQFF. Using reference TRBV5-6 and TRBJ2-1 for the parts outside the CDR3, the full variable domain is DAGVTQSPTHLIKTRGQQVTLRCSPKSGHDTVSWYQQALGQGPQFIFQYYEEEERQRGNFPDRFSGHQFPNYSSELNVNALLLGDSALYLCASSYNLPTGGSEQFFGPGTRLTVL.

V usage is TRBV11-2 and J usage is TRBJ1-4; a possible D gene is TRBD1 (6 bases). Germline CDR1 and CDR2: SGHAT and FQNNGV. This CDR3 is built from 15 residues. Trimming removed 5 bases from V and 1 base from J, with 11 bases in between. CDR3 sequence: CASSRTGKTNEKLFF. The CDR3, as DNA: TGTGCCAGCAGCAGAACAGGGAAAACTAATGAAAAACTGTTTTTT.

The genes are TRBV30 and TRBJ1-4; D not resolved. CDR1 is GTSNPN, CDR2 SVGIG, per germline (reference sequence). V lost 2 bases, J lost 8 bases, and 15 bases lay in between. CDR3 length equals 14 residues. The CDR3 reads CAWSRDMAGEKLFF. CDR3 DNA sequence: TGTGCCTGGAGTCGTGACATGGCGGGAGAAAAACTGTTTTTT. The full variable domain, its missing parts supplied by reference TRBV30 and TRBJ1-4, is SQTIHQWPATLVQPVGSPLSLECTVEGTSNPNLYWYRQAAGRGLQLLFYSVGIGQISSEVPQNLSASRPQDRQFILSSKKLLLSDSGFYLCAWSRDMAGEKLFFGSGTQLSVL.

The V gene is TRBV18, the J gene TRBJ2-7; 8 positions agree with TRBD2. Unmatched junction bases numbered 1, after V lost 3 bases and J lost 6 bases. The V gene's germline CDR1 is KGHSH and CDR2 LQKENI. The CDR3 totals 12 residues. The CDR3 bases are TGTGCCAGCTCACCCGGGGGGGTCGAGCAGTACTTC. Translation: CASSPGGVEQYF.

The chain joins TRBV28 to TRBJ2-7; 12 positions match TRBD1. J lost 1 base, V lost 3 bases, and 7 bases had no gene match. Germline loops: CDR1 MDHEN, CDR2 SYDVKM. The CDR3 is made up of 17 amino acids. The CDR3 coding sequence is TGTGCCAGCAGTTTGTGGGGACAGGGGGCTGGTTCCTACGAGCAGTACTTC. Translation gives CASSLWGQGAGSYEQYF.

The CDR3 sequence is CASSNDRRNTEAFF. The CDR3 nucleotides read TGTGCCAGTAGTAACGACAGGAGGAACACTGAAGCTTTCTTT. The rearrangement links TRBV19 to TRBJ1-1; a possible D gene is TRBD1 (6 bases). Trimming removed 4 bases at V and 1 base at J, with 10 bases between. The CDR3 is 14 amino acids. Germline V gene sequence: CDR1 LNHDA, CDR2 SQIVND (reference sequence).

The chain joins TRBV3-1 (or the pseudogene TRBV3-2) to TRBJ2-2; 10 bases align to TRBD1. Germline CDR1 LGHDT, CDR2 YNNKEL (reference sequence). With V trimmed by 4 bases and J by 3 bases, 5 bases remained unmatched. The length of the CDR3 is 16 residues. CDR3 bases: TGTGCCAGCAGCCGACAGGGGGCGGTGGACACCGGGGAGCTGTTTTTT. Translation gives CASSRQGAVDTGELFF.

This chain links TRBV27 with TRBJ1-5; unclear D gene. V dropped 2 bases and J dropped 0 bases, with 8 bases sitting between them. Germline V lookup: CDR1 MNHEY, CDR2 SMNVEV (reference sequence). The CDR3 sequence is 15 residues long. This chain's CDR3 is CASSLDIYSNQPQHF. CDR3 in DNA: TGTGCCAGCAGTTTAGACATCTATAGCAATCAGCCCCAGCATTTT.

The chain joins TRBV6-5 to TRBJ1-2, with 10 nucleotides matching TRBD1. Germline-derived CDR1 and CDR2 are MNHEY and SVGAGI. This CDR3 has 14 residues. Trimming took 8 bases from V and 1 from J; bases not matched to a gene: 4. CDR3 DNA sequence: TGTGCCAGCGGAGGACAGGGGGTTAACTATGGCTACACCTTC. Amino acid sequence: CASGGQGVNYGYTF.

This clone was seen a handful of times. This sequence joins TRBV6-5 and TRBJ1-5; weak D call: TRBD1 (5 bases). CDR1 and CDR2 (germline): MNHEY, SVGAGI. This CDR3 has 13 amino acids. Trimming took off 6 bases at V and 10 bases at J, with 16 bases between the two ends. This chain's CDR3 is CASSEDTSAPQHF. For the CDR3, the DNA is TGTGCCAGCAGCGAGGACACGTCGGCCCCCCAGCATTTT.

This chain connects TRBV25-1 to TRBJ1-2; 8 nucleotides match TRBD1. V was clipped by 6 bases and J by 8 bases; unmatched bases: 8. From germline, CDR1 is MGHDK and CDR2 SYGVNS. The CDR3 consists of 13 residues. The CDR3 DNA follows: TGTGCCAGCAGCGGGGGACAGGCGGGCGGCTACACCTTC. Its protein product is CASSGGQAGGYTF.

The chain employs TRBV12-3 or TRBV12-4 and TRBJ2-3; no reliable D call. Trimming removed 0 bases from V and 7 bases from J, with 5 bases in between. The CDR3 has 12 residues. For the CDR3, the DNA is TGTGCCAGCAGTTTAGCACTAAATACGCAGTATTTT. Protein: CASSLALNTQYF.